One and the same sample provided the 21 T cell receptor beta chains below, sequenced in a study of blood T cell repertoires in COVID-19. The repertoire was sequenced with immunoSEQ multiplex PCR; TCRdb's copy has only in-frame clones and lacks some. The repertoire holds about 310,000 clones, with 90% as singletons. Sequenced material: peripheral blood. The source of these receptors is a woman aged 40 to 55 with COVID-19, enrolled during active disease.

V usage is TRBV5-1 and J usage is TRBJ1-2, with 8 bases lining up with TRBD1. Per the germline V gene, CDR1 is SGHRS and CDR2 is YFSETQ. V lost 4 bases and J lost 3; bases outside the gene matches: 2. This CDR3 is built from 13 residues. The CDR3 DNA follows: TGCGCCAGCAGCCCGACAGGGGACTATGGCTACACCTTC. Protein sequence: CASSPTGDYGYTF. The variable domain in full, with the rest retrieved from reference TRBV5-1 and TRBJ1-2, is KAGVTQTPRYLIKTRGQQVTLSCSPISGHRSVSWYQQTPGQGLQFLFEYFSETQRNKGNFPGRFSGRQFSNSRSEMNVSTLELGDSALYLCASSPTGDYGYTFGSGTRLTVV.

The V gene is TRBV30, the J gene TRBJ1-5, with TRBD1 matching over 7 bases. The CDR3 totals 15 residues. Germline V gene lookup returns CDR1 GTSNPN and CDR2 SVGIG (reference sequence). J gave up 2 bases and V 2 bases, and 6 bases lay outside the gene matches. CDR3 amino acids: CAWSTNRGRNQPQHF. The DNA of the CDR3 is TGTGCCTGGAGTACGAACAGGGGTCGCAATCAGCCCCAGCATTTT.

The CDR3 sequence is CASSQGQFQPQHF. For the CDR3, the DNA is TGTGCCAGCAGCCAGGGACAGTTTCAGCCCCAGCATTTT. J is TRBJ1-5 and V is TRBV5-6; 7 nucleotides agree with TRBD1. This CDR3 region has 13 residues. Per the germline V gene, CDR1 is SGHDT and CDR2 is YYEEEE. J lost 6 bases, V lost 4 bases, and 4 bases had no gene match.

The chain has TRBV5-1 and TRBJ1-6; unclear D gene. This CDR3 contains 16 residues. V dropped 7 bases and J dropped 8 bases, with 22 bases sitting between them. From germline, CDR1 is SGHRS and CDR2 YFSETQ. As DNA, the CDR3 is TGCGCCAGCGTGAGAGGGTCGGGGTTGAGCGATTCACCCCTCCACTTT. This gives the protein CASVRGSGLSDSPLHF.

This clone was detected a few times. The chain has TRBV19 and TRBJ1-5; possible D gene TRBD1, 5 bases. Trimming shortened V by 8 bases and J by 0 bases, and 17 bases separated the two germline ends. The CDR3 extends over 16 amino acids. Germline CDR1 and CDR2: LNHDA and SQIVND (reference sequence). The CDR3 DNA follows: TGTGCCAGTCGCCCCAGACAGTTCGATAGCAATCAGCCCCAGCATTTT. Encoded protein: CASRPRQFDSNQPQHF.

CDR3 region: CASSLAFRQGYGYTF. CDR3 DNA sequence: TGCGCCAGCAGCTTGGCTTTTCGACAGGGATATGGCTACACCTTC. The chain combines TRBV5-1 with TRBJ1-2, with 7 bases aligning to TRBD1. CDR3 length: 15 amino acids. Germline CDR1 SGHRS, CDR2 YFSETQ. Trimming took 0 bases from V and 5 from J; bases not matched to a gene: 7.

As DNA, the CDR3 is TGTGCCAGCTCACCACGGGCGGGGGTCACAGATACGCAGTATTTT. Its translation: CASSPRAGVTDTQYF. The chain joins TRBV18 to TRBJ2-3; 7 bases agree with TRBD2. Germline V CDR1 and CDR2: KGHSH, LQKENI. This CDR3 region has 15 residues. V shed 1 base and J 2 bases; nucleotides not matched to a gene: 3.

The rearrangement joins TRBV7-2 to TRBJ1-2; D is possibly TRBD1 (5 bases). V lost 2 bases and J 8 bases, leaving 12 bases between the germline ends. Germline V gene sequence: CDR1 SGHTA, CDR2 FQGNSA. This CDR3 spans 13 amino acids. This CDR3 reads CASSLWPGHGYTF. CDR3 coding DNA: TGTGCCAGCAGCTTATGGCCAGGGCACGGCTACACCTTC. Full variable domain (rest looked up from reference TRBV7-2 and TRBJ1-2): GAGVSQSPSNKVTEKGKDVELRCDPISGHTALYWYRQSLGQGLEFLIYFQGNSAPDKSGLPSDRFSAERTGGSVSTLTIQRTQQEDSAVYLCASSLWPGHGYTFGSGTRLTVV.

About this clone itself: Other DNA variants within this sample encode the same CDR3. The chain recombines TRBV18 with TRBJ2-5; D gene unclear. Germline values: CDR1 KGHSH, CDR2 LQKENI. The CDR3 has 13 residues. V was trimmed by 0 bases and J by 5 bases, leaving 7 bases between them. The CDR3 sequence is CASSPPSRETQYF. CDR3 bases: TGTGCCAGCTCACCACCTTCGAGGGAGACCCAGTACTTC.

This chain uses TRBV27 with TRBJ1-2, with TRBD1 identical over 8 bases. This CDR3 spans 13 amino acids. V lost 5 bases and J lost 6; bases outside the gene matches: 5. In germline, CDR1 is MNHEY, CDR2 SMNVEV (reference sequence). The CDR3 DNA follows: TGTGCCAGCAGTCGGACAGGGACGGATGGCTACACCTTC. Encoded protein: CASSRTGTDGYTF.

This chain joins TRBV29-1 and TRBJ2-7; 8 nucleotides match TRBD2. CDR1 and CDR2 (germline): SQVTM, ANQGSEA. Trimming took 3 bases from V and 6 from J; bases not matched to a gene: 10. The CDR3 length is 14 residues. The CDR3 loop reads CSVDTILADGEQYF. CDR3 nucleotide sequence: TGCAGCGTTGACACCATACTAGCGGACGGCGAGCAGTACTTC.

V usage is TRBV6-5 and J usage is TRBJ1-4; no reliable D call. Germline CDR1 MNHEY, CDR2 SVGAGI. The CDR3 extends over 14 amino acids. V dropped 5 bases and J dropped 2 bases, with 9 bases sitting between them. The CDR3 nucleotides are TGTGCCAGCAGTCATGGGAGCACTAATGAAAAACTGTTTTTT. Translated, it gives CASSHGSTNEKLFF.

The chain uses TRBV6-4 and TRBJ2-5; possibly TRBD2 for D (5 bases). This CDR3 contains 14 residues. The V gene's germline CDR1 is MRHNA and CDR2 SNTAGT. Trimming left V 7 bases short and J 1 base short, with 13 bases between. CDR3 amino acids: CASIMGVAQETQYF. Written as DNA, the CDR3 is TGTGCCAGCATCATGGGAGTAGCCCAAGAGACCCAGTACTTC.

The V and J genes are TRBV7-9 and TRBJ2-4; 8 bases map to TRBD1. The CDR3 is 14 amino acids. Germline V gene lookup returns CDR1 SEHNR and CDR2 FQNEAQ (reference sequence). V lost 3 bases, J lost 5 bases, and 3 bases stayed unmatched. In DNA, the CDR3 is TGTGCCAGCAGCTTCGGGACAGGTCAAAACATTCAGTACTTC. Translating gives CASSFGTGQNIQYF.

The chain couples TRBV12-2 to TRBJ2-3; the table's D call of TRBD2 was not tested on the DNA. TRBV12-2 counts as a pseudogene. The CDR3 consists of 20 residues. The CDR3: CASRSPPLAGAIKSTDTQYF. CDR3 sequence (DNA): TGTGCAAGTCGCTCTCCCCCTCTAGCGGGAGCCATCAAAAGCACAGATACGCAGTATTTT.

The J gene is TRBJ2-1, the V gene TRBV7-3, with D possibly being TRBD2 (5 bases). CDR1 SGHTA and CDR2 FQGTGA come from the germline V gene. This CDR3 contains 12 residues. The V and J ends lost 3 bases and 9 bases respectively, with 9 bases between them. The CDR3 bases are TGTGCCAGCAGCTTCGAACGGGGTGAGCAGTTCTTC. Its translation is CASSFERGEQFF.

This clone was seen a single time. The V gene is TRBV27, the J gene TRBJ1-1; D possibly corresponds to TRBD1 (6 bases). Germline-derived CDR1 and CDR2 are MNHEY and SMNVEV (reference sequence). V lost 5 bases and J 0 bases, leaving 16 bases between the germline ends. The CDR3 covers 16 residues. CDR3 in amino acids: CASSPSTGTMNTEAFF. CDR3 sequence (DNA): TGTGCCAGCAGTCCTTCAACCGGGACAATGAACACTGAAGCTTTCTTT.

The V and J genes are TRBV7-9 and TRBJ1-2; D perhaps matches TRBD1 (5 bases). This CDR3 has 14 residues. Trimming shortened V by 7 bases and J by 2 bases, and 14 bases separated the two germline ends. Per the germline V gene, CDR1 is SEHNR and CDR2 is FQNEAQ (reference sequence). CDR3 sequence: CASTRGMTNYGYTF. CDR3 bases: TGTGCCAGCACCCGGGGGATGACAAACTATGGCTACACCTTC.

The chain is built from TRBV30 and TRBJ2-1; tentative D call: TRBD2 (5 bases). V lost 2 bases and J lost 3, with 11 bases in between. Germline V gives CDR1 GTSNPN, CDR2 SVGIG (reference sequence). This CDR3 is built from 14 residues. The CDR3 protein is CAWSWEIHYNEQFF. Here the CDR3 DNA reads TGTGCCTGGAGTTGGGAGATCCACTACAATGAGCAGTTCTTC.

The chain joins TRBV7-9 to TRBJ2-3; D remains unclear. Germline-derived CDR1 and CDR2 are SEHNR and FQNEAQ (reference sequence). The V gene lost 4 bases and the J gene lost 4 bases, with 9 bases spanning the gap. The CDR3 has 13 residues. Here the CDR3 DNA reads TGTGCCAGCAGCTGGAGTAGCCCAGATACGCAGTATTTT. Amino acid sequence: CASSWSSPDTQYF.

The CDR3 loop is CASSRDRVNNSPLHF. Here the CDR3 DNA reads TGCGCCAGCAGTCGGGACAGGGTAAATAATTCACCCCTCCACTTT. This chain connects TRBV5-1 to TRBJ1-6; 9 bases fit TRBD1. Germline values: CDR1 SGHRS, CDR2 YFSETQ. V lost 5 bases, J lost 5 bases, and 5 bases stayed unmatched. The CDR3 totals 15 residues.